The rows below give T cell receptor beta chains drawn from one sample of a study of Ad26.COV2.S vaccination and SARS-CoV-2 variants. Data came from immunoSEQ multiplex PCR; TCRdb stores just in-frame clones and leaves some out. This sample has 400,000 to 450,000 clones, with 92% found just once. The specimen was peripheral blood, collected in a trial of Ad26.COV2.S vaccine versus placebo. The receptors were sampled from a person aged 18-60 years who received the Ad26.COV2.S COVID-19 vaccine or a placebo. CDR3s include the opening cysteine and the closing phenylalanine or tryptophan. A D gene is named only where the DNA matches it firmly. The size entry is marked missing in some rows and otherwise reads once, few, many or a size class.

clone_size j_call d_call v_call cdr3_nt cdr3_aa
once TRBJ2-3 NA TRBV30 TGTGCCTGGAGTAAAGGTTTTGGAGATACGCAGTATTTT CAWSKGFGDTQYF
NA TRBJ1-1 NA TRBV18 TGTGCCAGCTCCCCCGACAGTATTAGGGCTGAAGCTTTCTTT CASSPDSIRAEAFF
NA TRBJ1-5 NA TRBV30 TGTGCCTGGAGTGTGCAGGCAGATCAGCCCCAGCATTTT CAWSVQADQPQHF
many TRBJ1-5 NA TRBV19 TGTGCCAGTAGTATAGGCAGGATTAGCAATCAGCCCCAGCATTTT CASSIGRISNQPQHF
NA TRBJ2-1 TRBD2 TRBV4-3 TGCGCCAGCAGCTCCTGGACTAGCGGCCACCCCTACAATGAGCAGTTCTTC CASSSWTSGHPYNEQFF
NA TRBJ1-2 NA TRBV19 TGTGCCAGTAGTATACCTGACCCGGTCCCTGATCGCTATGGCTACACCTTC CASSIPDPVPDRYGYTF
NA TRBJ2-5 NA TRBV21-1 TGTGCCAGCAGCAAAGTGCCGGGGGGGCCAGAGACCCAGTACTTC CASSKVPGGPETQYF
NA TRBJ2-7 NA TRBV4-3 TGCGCCAGCAGCCCTAGAACTGGTAGGGTCTACGAGCAGTACTTC CASSPRTGRVYEQYF
NA TRBJ2-7 TRBD1 TRBV4-3 TGCGCCAGCAGCTTACAGGGGGCGACCACCTACGAGCAGTACTTC CASSLQGATTYEQYF
NA TRBJ2-1 TRBD2 TRBV14 TGTGCCAGCAGCCAAGCTAGCGGGGGGTCCTACAATGAGCAGTTCTTC CASSQASGGSYNEQFF
NA TRBJ1-1 TRBD1 TRBV28 TGTGCCAGCAGTCCGAGGAAACAGGGGAAAGCTTTCTTT CASSPRKQGKAFF
NA TRBJ2-1 NA TRBV5-5 TGTGCCAGCAGCTTGAGCAGGGGAGTCTACAATGAGCAGTTCTTC CASSLSRGVYNEQFF
NA TRBJ1-1 NA TRBV6-6 TGTGCCAGCAGTTACACAGGAGGGTACACTGAAGCTTTCTTT CASSYTGGYTEAFF
NA TRBJ2-2 NA TRBV7-6 TGTGCCAGCAGCTTATCGGCCCCGAACACCGGGGAGCTGTTTTTT CASSLSAPNTGELFF
NA TRBJ1-1 NA TRBV9 TGTGCCAGCAGCGCCGATCTAGCAGGGAGTTACACTGAAGCTTTCTTT CASSADLAGSYTEAFF
NA TRBJ2-3 TRBD2 TRBV7-9 TGTGCCAGCACTGGTGGTGCTAGCGGGGGGACCAGCACAGATACGCAGTATTTT CASTGGASGGTSTDTQYF
NA TRBJ1-5 NA TRBV27 TGTGCCAGCAGTTTATATCTACCGACACCCAATCAGCCCCAGCATTTT CASSLYLPTPNQPQHF
NA TRBJ2-3 NA TRBV18 TGTGCCAGCTCACCCGATCAGGGAGATACGCAGTATTTT CASSPDQGDTQYF
NA TRBJ1-6 NA TRBV7-8 TGTGCCAGCAGCTTAGCGGTCGGGGAGAGCTCCTATAATTCACCCCTCCACTTT CASSLAVGESSYNSPLHF
NA TRBJ2-4 TRBD1 TRBV30 TGTGCCTGTGGACAGGATGGGGGAAACATTCAGTACTTC CACGQDGGNIQYF
NA TRBJ2-3 TRBD2 TRBV30 TGTGCCTGGAGTGGATGGGGGGGGACAGATACGCAGTATTTT CAWSGWGGTDTQYF
NA TRBJ1-5 NA TRBV6-6 TGTGCCAGCAGTACGGGTCAGCCCCAGCATTTT CASSTGQPQHF
NA TRBJ2-7 NA TRBV7-6 TGTGCCAGCAGCTCTAGTTCCGACTACGAGCAGTACTTC CASSSSSDYEQYF
NA TRBJ2-7 NA TRBV25-1 TGTGCCAGCAGTGAATATATACCTGGGTACTCCTACGAGCAGTACTTC CASSEYIPGYSYEQYF
NA TRBJ2-7 NA TRBV27 TGTGCCAGCAGTTTCGATCCAGGTCCACCCTACGAGCAGTACTTC CASSFDPGPPYEQYF
NA TRBJ1-3 NA TRBV7-8 TGTGCCAGCAGCTCTCAGGGGAACACCATATATTTT CASSSQGNTIYF
NA TRBJ2-5 NA TRBV7-9 TGTGCCAGCAGCTTAGCCCAGACCCAGTACTTC CASSLAQTQYF
once TRBJ1-5 TRBD1 TRBV15 TGTGCCACCAGCAGAGATTGGGCAGGGGGATGGGATCAGCCCCAGCATTTT CATSRDWAGGWDQPQHF
NA TRBJ2-5 NA TRBV18 TGTGCCAGCTCAAGGGACACCATCCAAGAGACCCAGTACTTC CASSRDTIQETQYF
NA TRBJ1-1 TRBD1 TRBV7-8 TGTGCCAGCAGCAGACAGGGACTTGGGGCTTTCTTT CASSRQGLGAFF
NA TRBJ2-7 TRBD1 TRBV6-6 TGTGCCAGCAGTTCCGCACCGGACAGGGGGCCCTACGAGCAGTACTTC CASSSAPDRGPYEQYF
NA TRBJ1-4 TRBD1 TRBV5-1 TGCGCCAGCAGCTGGACAGGGGGTAGTGAAGAAAAACTGTTTTTT CASSWTGGSEEKLFF
NA TRBJ2-1 NA TRBV7-5 TGTGCCAGAAGAGTGACTAGATACAATGAGCAGTTCTTC CARRVTRYNEQFF
NA TRBJ2-1 NA TRBV5-1 TGCGCCAGCAGCATCATGGATGAGCAGTTCTTC CASSIMDEQFF
NA TRBJ1-6 NA TRBV12-3/TRBV12-4 TGTGCCAGCAGCCAAATGATCGGTTTACCCCTCCACTTT CASSQMIGLPLHF
NA TRBJ1-5 TRBD1 TRBV18 TGTGCCAGCTCGTCGGGACAGCTGAATCAGCCCCAGCATTTT CASSSGQLNQPQHF
NA TRBJ2-2 NA TRBV24-1 TGTGCCACGGAAAACACCGGGGAGCTGTTTTTT CATENTGELFF
NA TRBJ2-7 TRBD2 TRBV9 TGTGCCAGCAGCGTAGGGGGACTAGCGGGTTCATACGAGCAGTACTTC CASSVGGLAGSYEQYF
NA TRBJ2-3 TRBD2 TRBV6-1 TGTGCCAGCAGTGCTTCAACTAGCGGGGGGATAGATACGCAGTATTTT CASSASTSGGIDTQYF
NA TRBJ2-2 NA TRBV30 TGTGCCTGGAGTTTGATCGACCGGCACACCGGGGAGCTGTTTTTT CAWSLIDRHTGELFF
NA TRBJ1-2 NA TRBV6-1 TGTGCCAGCAGTGAAGATCGCTGGGCGCGGGGTGGCTACACCTTC CASSEDRWARGGYTF
NA TRBJ2-1 NA TRBV7-2 TGTGCCAGCAGCTTAATACTCGTTTACAATGAGCAGTTCTTC CASSLILVYNEQFF
NA TRBJ1-2 TRBD1 TRBV28 TGTGCCAGCAGTTTCCCCGACAGGGGGCCTAGGGGCTACACCTTC CASSFPDRGPRGYTF
NA TRBJ1-1 NA TRBV27 TGTGCCAGCAGTTTATCCTACGCCCTGCGAGAAGCTTTCTTT CASSLSYALREAFF
NA TRBJ2-1 NA TRBV5-6 TGTGCCAGCAGCTTGGCTCTAGAGGGGGGTGAGCAGTTCTTC CASSLALEGGEQFF
NA TRBJ1-2 NA TRBV5-1 TGCGCCAGCAGCTTGGAGCCGGTTTTGAATGGCTACACCTTC CASSLEPVLNGYTF
once TRBJ1-2 NA TRBV9 TGTGCCAGCAGCCCCTCGGGCGAGGGCTATGGCTACACCTTC CASSPSGEGYGYTF
NA TRBJ2-5 TRBD2 TRBV18 TGTGCCAGCTCACCACGGCAGGGAGGGACGGAGACCCAGTACTTC CASSPRQGGTETQYF
NA TRBJ2-7 NA TRBV9 TGTGCCAGCAGCGTAGCGGGTAGCCACGAGCAGTACTTC CASSVAGSHEQYF
NA TRBJ2-3 NA TRBV28 TGTGCCAGCAGTTCCGGAGATACGCAGTATTTT CASSSGDTQYF
NA TRBJ1-4 NA TRBV24-1 TGTGCCACCAGTGATTTGTCGTTTCCTGAAAAACTGTTTTTT CATSDLSFPEKLFF
NA TRBJ2-2 NA TRBV14 TGTGCCAGCAGCCAAACGGGGTCCGGGGAGCTGTTTTTT CASSQTGSGELFF
NA TRBJ2-7 TRBD2 TRBV2 TGTGCCAGCAAAGGGAGGATGGTAGCGGGCGAGCAGTACTTC CASKGRMVAGEQYF
NA TRBJ2-3 NA TRBV7-9 TGTGCCAGCAGCTCGGAGGGCCTCACAGATACGCAGTATTTT CASSSEGLTDTQYF